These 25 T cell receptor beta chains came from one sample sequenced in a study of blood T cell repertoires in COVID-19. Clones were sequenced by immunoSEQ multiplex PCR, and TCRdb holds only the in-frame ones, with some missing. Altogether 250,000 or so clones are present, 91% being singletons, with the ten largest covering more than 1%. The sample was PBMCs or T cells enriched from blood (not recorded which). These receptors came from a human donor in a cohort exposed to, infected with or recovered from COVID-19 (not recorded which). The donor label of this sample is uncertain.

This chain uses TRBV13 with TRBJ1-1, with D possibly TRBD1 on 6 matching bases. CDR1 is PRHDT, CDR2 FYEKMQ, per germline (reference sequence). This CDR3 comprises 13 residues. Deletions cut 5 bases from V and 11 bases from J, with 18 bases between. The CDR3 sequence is CASSHRTGTMAFF. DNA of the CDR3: TGTGCCAGCAGCCACCGAACCGGGACAATGGCTTTCTTT.

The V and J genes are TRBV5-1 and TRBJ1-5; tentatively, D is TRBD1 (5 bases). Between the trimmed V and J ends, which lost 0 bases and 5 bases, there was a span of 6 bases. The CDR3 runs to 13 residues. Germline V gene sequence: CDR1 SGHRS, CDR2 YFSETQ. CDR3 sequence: CASSLATDQPQHF. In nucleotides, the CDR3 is TGCGCCAGCAGCTTGGCGACAGATCAGCCCCAGCATTTT.

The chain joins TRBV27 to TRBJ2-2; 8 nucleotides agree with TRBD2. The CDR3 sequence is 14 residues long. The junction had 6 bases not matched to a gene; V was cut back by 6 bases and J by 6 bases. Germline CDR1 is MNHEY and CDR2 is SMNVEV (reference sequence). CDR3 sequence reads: CASSPGLASGELFF. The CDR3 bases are TGTGCCAGCAGCCCTGGACTAGCTTCCGGGGAGCTGTTTTTT.

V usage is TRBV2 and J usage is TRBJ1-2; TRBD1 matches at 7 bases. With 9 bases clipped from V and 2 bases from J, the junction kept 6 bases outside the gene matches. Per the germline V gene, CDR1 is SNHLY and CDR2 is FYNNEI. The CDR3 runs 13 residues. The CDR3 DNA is TGTGCCAGAGGGACAGCCCTAAACTATGGCTACACCTTC. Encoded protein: CARGTALNYGYTF.

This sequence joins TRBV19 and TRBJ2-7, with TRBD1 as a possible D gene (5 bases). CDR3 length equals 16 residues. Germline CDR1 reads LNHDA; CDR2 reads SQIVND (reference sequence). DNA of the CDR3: TGTGCTCCCTCGACCAACTATAAGGGGTTCTCCTACGAGCAGTACTTC. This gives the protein CAPSTNYKGFSYEQYF. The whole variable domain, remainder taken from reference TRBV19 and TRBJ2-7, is DGGITQSPKYLFRKEGQNVTLSCEQNLNHDAMYWYRQDPGQGLRLIYYSQIVNDFQKGDIAEGYSVSREKKESFPLTVTSAQKNPTAFYLCAPSTNYKGFSYEQYFGPGTRLTVT.

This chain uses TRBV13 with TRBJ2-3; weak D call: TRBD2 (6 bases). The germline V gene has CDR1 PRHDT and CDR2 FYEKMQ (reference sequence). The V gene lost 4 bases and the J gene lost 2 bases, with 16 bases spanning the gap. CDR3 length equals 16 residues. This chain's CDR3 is CASSSTGRGHTDTQYF. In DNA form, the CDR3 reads TGTGCCAGCAGCTCCACCGGGCGGGGCCACACAGATACGCAGTATTTT. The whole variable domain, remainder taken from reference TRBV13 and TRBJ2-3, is AAGVIQSPRHLIKEKRETATLKCYPIPRHDTVYWYQQGPGQDPQFLISFYEKMQSDKGSIPDRFSAQQFSDYHSELNMSSLELGDSALYFCASSSTGRGHTDTQYFGPGTRLTVL.

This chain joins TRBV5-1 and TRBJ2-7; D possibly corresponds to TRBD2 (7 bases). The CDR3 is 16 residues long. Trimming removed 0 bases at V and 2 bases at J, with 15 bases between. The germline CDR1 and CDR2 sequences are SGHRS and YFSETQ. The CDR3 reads CASSLAGSGGAYEQYF. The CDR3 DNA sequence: TGCGCCAGCAGCTTGGCCGGGTCGGGGGGCGCCTACGAGCAGTACTTC.

The CDR3 loop is CASSTGGDRDTEAFF. DNA for the CDR3: TGTGCCAGCAGCACAGGGGGGGACCGGGACACTGAAGCTTTCTTT. The chain has TRBV5-6 and TRBJ1-1, with 8 bases identical to TRBD1. The V and J ends lost 4 bases and 3 bases, in that order; junction bases with no gene match: 8. The V gene's germline CDR1 is SGHDT and CDR2 YYEEEE. The CDR3 has 15 amino acids.

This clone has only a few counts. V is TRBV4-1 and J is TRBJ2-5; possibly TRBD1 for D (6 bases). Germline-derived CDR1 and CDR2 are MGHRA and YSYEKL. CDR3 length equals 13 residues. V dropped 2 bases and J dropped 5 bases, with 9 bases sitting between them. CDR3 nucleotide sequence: TGCGCCAGCAGCCAACAGGGGACGGAGACCCAGTACTTC. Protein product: CASSQQGTETQYF.

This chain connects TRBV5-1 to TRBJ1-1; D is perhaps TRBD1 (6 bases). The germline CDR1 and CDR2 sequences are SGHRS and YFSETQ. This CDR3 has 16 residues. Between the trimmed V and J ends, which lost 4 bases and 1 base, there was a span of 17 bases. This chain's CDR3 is CASSDIPGHPNTEAFF. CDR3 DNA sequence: TGCGCCAGCAGCGATATTCCGGGACACCCGAACACTGAAGCTTTCTTT.

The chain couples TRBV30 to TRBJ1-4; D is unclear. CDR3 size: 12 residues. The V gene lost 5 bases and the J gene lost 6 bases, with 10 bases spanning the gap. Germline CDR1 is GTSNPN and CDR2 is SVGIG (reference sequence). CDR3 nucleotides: TGTGCCTGGGCCTCGGGTGATGAAAAACTGTTTTTT. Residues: CAWASGDEKLFF.

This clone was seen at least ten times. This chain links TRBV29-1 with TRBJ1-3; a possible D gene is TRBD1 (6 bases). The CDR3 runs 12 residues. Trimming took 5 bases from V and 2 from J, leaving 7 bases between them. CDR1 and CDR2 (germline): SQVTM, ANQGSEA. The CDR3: CSVRDTGNTIYF. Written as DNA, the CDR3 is TGCAGCGTTCGGGACACTGGAAACACCATATATTTT.

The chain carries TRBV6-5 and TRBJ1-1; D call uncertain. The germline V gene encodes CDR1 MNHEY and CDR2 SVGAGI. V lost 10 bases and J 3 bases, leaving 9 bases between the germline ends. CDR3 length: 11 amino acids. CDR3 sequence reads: CATSRYTEAFF. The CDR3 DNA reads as TGTGCCACCTCCCGGTACACTGAAGCTTTCTTT.

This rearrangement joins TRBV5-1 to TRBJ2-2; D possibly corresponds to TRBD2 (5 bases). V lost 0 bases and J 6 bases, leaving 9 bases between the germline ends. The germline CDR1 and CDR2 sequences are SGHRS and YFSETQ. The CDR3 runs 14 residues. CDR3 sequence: CASSLDKEAGELFF. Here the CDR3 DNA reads TGCGCCAGCAGCTTGGATAAGGAGGCCGGGGAGCTGTTTTTT.

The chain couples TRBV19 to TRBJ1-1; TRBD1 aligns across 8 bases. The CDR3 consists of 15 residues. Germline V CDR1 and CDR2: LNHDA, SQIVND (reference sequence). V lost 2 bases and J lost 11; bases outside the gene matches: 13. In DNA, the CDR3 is TGTGCCAGTAGTATACCCCCCTCGACAGGGGTGAGCGCTTTCTTT. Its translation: CASSIPPSTGVSAFF. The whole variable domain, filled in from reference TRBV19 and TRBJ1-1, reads DGGITQSPKYLFRKEGQNVTLSCEQNLNHDAMYWYRQDPGQGLRLIYYSQIVNDFQKGDIAEGYSVSREKKESFPLTVTSAQKNPTAFYLCASSIPPSTGVSAFFGQGTRLTVV.

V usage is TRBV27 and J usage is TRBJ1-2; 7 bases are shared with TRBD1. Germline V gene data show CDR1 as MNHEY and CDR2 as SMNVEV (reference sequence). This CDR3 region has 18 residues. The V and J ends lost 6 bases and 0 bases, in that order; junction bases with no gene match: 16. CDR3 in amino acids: CASRRTGTDVPPNYGYTF. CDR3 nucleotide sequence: TGTGCCAGCAGGCGCACCGGGACAGACGTACCACCTAACTATGGCTACACCTTC.

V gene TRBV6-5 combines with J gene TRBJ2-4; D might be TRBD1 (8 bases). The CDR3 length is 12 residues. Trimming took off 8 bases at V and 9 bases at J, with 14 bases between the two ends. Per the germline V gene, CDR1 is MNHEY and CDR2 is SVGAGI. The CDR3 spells CASSDREGIQYF. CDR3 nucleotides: TGTGCCAGCTCGGACAGGGAGGGCATTCAGTACTTC.

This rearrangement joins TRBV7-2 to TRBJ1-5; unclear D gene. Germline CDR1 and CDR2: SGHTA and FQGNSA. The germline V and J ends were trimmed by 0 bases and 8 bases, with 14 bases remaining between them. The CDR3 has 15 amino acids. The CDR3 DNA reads TGTGCCAGCAGCTTAGCATCCGGGGAGAATGAGCCCCAGCATTTT. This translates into CASSLASGENEPQHF.

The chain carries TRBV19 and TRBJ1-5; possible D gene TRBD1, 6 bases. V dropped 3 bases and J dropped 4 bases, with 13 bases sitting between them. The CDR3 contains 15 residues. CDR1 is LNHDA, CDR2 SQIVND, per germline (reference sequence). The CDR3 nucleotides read TGTGCCAGTAGTATCGCGGGGGCCGCAAATCAGCCCCAGCATTTT. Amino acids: CASSIAGAANQPQHF.

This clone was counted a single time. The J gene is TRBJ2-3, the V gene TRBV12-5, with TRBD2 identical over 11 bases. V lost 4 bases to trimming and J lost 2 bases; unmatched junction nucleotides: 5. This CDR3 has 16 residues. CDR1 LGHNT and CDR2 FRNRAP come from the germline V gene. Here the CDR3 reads CASGSGTSGPTDTQYF. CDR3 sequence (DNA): TGTGCTAGTGGTTCCGGGACTAGCGGACCCACAGATACGCAGTATTTT.

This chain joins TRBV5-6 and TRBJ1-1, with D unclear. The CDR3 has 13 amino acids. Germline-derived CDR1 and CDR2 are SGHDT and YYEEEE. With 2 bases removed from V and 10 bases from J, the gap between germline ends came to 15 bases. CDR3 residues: CASSFGSPRGAFF. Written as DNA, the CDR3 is TGTGCCAGCAGCTTTGGGTCTCCCCGGGGAGCTTTCTTT. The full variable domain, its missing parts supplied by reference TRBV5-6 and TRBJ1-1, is DAGVTQSPTHLIKTRGQQVTLRCSPKSGHDTVSWYQQALGQGPQFIFQYYEEEERQRGNFPDRFSGHQFPNYSSELNVNALLLGDSALYLCASSFGSPRGAFFGQGTRLTVV.

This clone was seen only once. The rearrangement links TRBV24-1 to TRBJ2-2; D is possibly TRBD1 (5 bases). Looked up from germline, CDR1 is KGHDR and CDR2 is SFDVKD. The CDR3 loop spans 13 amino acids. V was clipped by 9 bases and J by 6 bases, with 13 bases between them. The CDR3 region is CATAQGFPGELFF. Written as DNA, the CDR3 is TGTGCCACCGCCCAGGGCTTCCCCGGGGAGCTGTTTTTT.

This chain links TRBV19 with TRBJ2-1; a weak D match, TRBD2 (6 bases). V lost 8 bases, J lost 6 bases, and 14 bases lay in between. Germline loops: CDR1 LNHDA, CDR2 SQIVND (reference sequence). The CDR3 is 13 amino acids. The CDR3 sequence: CASLEGPGNEQFF. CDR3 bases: TGTGCCAGTCTGGAGGGGCCAGGCAATGAGCAGTTCTTC.

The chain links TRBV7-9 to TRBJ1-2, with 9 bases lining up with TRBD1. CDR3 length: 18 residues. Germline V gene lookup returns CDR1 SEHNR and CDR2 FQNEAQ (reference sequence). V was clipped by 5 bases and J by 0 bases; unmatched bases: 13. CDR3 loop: CASSPKQGARGSNYGYTF. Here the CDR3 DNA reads TGTGCCAGCAGCCCTAAACAGGGGGCGCGAGGCTCTAACTATGGCTACACCTTC.

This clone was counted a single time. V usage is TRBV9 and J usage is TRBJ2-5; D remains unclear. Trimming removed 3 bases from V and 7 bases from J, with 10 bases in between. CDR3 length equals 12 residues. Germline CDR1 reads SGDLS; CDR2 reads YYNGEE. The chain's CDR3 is CASSAPTGTQYF. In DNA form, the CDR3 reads TGTGCCAGCAGCGCGCCCACTGGGACCCAGTACTTC.